The clone carrying this TCR beta chain showed up many times. This specimen comes from a study of low-dose radiotherapy and immunotherapy resistance in tumors. Background on the study: A dose of 0.5 Gy per fraction was delivered to Cohort 1 every 2 weeks, for a total of 6.5 Gy. Once cycle 1 day 1 began, patients took oral aspirin 300 mg daily for four cycles.

Noted time point: before trial treatment. Every donor's regimen consisted of nivolumab, ipilimumab, aspirin, low-dose cyclophosphamide and low-dose radiotherapy. Solid tumors that lacked tumor-infiltrating lymphocytes and were advanced were present in eligible patients. First-strand cDNA relied on TRAV- and TRBV-specific primers spanning alpha and beta chains. A constant-region primer paired with the V-primer adapter amplified TCRs over about 20 PCR cycles. A single record per CDR3 protein comes from TCRdb applying MiXCR to the reads. The data show around 83,000 distinct CDR3 sequences, over 15% seen once. This receptor was identified in a male donor with prostate cancer. The starting material was PBMCs, obtained before treatment.

CDR3 bases: TGTGCCTGGATGGGGGCATACACTGAAGCTTTCTTT. It is translated as CAWMGAYTEAFF. This chain links TRBV30 with TRBJ1-1; tentatively, D is TRBD1 (6 bases). The V gene lost 4 bases and the J gene lost 3 bases, with 9 bases spanning the gap. Germline V gives CDR1 GTSNPN, CDR2 SVGIG (reference sequence). This CDR3 has 12 residues.